What follows are 11 T cell receptor beta chains derived from one specimen sequenced in a study of T cell changes during pregnancy in multiple sclerosis. Libraries were prepared by immunoSEQ multiplex PCR; TCRdb keeps only in-frame clonotypes and omits some of them. The sample lists about 120,000 clones, 90% to 95% occurring once. The specimen comprised peripheral blood, sampled before pregnancy. These receptors originate from a female donor with multiple sclerosis, enrolled in a pregnancy study.

The chain couples TRBV5-1 to TRBJ1-4, with 10 bases aligning to TRBD1. Trimming took 1 base from V and 3 from J; bases not matched to a gene: 6. The CDR3 contains 17 residues. Germline values: CDR1 SGHRS, CDR2 YFSETQ. For the CDR3, the DNA is TGCGCCAGCAGCTTGCGACAGGGGGCGAAGGCTAATGAAAAACTGTTTTTT. Translation: CASSLRQGAKANEKLFF.

The chain links TRBV2 to TRBJ1-1; D uncertain. V dropped 1 base and J dropped 0 bases, with 12 bases sitting between them. The germline V gene has CDR1 SNHLY and CDR2 FYNNEI. The CDR3 runs 16 residues. The CDR3 loop reads CASSEGVAHLNTEAFF. The CDR3 DNA follows: TGTGCCAGCAGTGAAGGGGTAGCCCACTTGAACACTGAAGCTTTCTTT.

The rearrangement uses TRBV29-1 and TRBJ2-1, with D possibly TRBD2 on 6 matching bases. Germline CDR1 SQVTM, CDR2 ANQGSEA. Trimming left V 1 base short and J 3 bases short, with 16 bases between. The CDR3 has 16 residues. This CDR3 is CSVEGYSGGLYNEQFF. CDR3 DNA sequence: TGCAGCGTTGAAGGGTATAGCGGAGGTCTCTACAATGAGCAGTTCTTC.

The chain employs TRBV7-9 and TRBJ2-7, with D perhaps matching TRBD1 (5 bases). CDR1 and CDR2 (germline): SEHNR, FQNEAQ (reference sequence). Deletions cut 2 bases from V and 6 bases from J, with 14 bases between. This CDR3 comprises 14 residues. CDR3 nucleotides: TGTGCCAGCAGCTTACTAGGGGCGAAGTTCGAGCAGTACTTC. Protein product: CASSLLGAKFEQYF. Full variable domain (remainder filled in from reference TRBV7-9 and TRBJ2-7): DTGVSQNPRHKITKRGQNVTFRCDPISEHNRLYWYRQTLGQGPEFLTYFQNEAQLEKSRLLSDRFSAERPKGSFSTLEIQRTEQGDSAMYLCASSLLGAKFEQYFGPGTRLTVT.

The genes are TRBV28 and TRBJ2-1; 7 nucleotides match TRBD1. V lost 8 bases and J lost 1; bases outside the gene matches: 5. The CDR3 spans 14 residues. The germline CDR1 and CDR2 sequences are MDHEN and SYDVKM. CDR3 in amino acids: CASYKDRSYNEQFF. CDR3 sequence (DNA): TGTGCCAGCTACAAGGACAGGTCCTACAATGAGCAGTTCTTC.

The gene calls are TRBV7-7 and TRBJ2-5; 9 bases agree with TRBD2. Germline values: CDR1 SSHAT, CDR2 FNYEAQ (reference sequence). Germline trimming cut 5 bases from V and 5 bases from J; bases unmatched to any gene: 9. The CDR3 has 15 residues. The CDR3 region has the DNA TGTGCCAGCAGCCGAGGGCGGGGGGGCAGGGAGACCCAGTACTTC. Protein: CASSRGRGGRETQYF.

V is TRBV23-1 and J is TRBJ2-1; TRBD1 matches 7 bases. TRBV23-1 is annotated as an ORF whose role is uncertain. The trim removed 8 bases at V and 0 bases at J, leaving 7 bases unmatched. The CDR3 runs 15 residues. The CDR3 reads CASCLRDSSYNEQFF. CDR3 bases: TGCGCCAGCTGCCTGAGGGACAGCTCCTACAATGAGCAGTTCTTC.

The chain's CDR3 is CASSIGRQETQYF. Written as DNA, the CDR3 is TGTGCCAGTAGTATAGGTCGCCAAGAGACCCAGTACTTC. The chain employs TRBV19 and TRBJ2-5; D not certain. Germline values: CDR1 LNHDA, CDR2 SQIVND (reference sequence). Trimming left V 1 base short and J 1 base short, with 4 bases between. The CDR3 has 13 amino acids. The complete variable domain, with remaining parts taken from reference TRBV19 and TRBJ2-5, reads DGGITQSPKYLFRKEGQNVTLSCEQNLNHDAMYWYRQDPGQGLRLIYYSQIVNDFQKGDIAEGYSVSREKKESFPLTVTSAQKNPTAFYLCASSIGRQETQYFGPGTRLLVL.

CDR3 nucleotides: TGTGCCAGCAGCCCCTCCGGGACAGTCGGCTTGCGTGAAAAACTGTTTTTT. It codes for CASSPSGTVGLREKLFF. The genes are TRBV4-2 and TRBJ1-4; TRBD1 matches 7 bases. J gave up 7 bases and V 4 bases, and 15 bases lay outside the gene matches. This CDR3 spans 17 amino acids. Germline CDR1 reads LGHNA; CDR2 reads YNFKEQ.

This sequence joins TRBV19 and TRBJ1-5; possibly TRBD1 for D (6 bases). Germline V gene data show CDR1 as LNHDA and CDR2 as SQIVND (reference sequence). The CDR3 runs 16 residues. V was cut by 3 bases and J by 0 bases, with 12 bases left in between. In nucleotides, the CDR3 is TGTGCCAGTAGTATCAATACAGGGAATAGCAATCAGCCCCAGCATTTT. It translates to CASSINTGNSNQPQHF.

CDR3 amino acids: CASSYFTSVETQYF. CDR3 bases: TGTGCCAGCAGTTACTTCACCTCGGTGGAGACCCAGTACTTC. This chain links TRBV6-5 with TRBJ2-5; D is unclear. Per the germline V gene, CDR1 is MNHEY and CDR2 is SVGAGI. Trimming left V 1 base short and J 5 bases short, with 11 bases between. The CDR3 consists of 14 residues.